This entry lists 18 T cell receptor beta chains sequenced from one sample in a study of T cell repertoires in cytomegalovirus infection. TCRdb called the reads again in MiXCR, with one record for every CDR3 protein. The sample holds fewer than 550,000 distinct CDR3 sequences; around 11% are singletons and the top ten take roughly a tenth. The sequencing input was PBMCs. The receptors here all came from a human donor in good health (CMV status not recorded). Some clones in this sample may be carry-over from other donors' samples.

The table lists this clonotype with many counts. V and J are TRBV7-9 and TRBJ1-3; D call uncertain. The length of the CDR3 is 12 residues. Between the trimmed V and J ends, which lost 5 bases and 4 bases, there was a span of 6 bases. CDR1 SEHNR and CDR2 FQNEAQ come from the germline V gene (reference sequence). CDR3 in amino acids: CASSAQGNTIYF. The CDR3 nucleotides are TGTGCCAGCAGCGCTCAAGGAAACACCATATATTTT.

The chain employs TRBV29-1 and TRBJ2-2; D is perhaps TRBD2 (6 bases). The germline CDR1 and CDR2 sequences are SQVTM and ANQGSEA. This CDR3 spans 13 amino acids. The V and J ends lost 3 bases and 4 bases respectively, with 9 bases between them. CDR3 sequence reads: CSVDGRRTGELFF. The CDR3 region has the DNA TGCAGCGTTGACGGGAGACGCACCGGGGAGCTGTTTTTT.

There are many counts of this clonotype. The rearrangement uses TRBV6-1 and TRBJ1-4; possible D gene TRBD1, 6 bases. V was clipped by 2 bases and J by 13 bases, with 20 bases between them. The CDR3 totals 15 residues. Germline V gene data show CDR1 as MNHNS and CDR2 as SASEGT. The CDR3 coding sequence is TGTGCCAGCAGTGAACGGCAGGGGCCTGGGAGGGTACTGTTTTTT. Its protein product is CASSERQGPGRVLFF.

This clonotype was found a few times. The chain is built from TRBV5-1 and TRBJ1-6, with D uncertain. The germline V gene encodes CDR1 SGHRS and CDR2 YFSETQ. The CDR3 totals 13 residues. V lost 0 bases and J lost 14, with 12 bases in between. CDR3 region: CASSLEVRGALHF. In DNA form, the CDR3 reads TGCGCCAGCAGCTTGGAGGTGAGAGGAGCCCTCCACTTT.

This clonotype was seen ten or more times. One end of the junction does not line up with germline, which may come from a read error. The chain uses TRBV12-3 or TRBV12-4 and TRBJ1-5; D is unclear. The CDR3 runs to 13 residues. CDR3 in amino acids: CASSLSSDRSKNF. DNA for the CDR3: TGTGCCAGCAGTCTATCGTCGGATCGCTCTAAAAATTTT.

Ten or more counts support this clonotype. The chain carries TRBV7-6 and TRBJ1-5; TRBD1 agrees at 8 bases. The CDR3 has 14 residues. With V trimmed by 5 bases and J by 7 bases, 7 bases remained unmatched. The germline CDR1 and CDR2 sequences are SGHVS and FNYEAQ. CDR3 bases: TGTGCCAGCAGCACGCAGGGGGCCGGACAGCCCCAGCATTTT. It encodes CASSTQGAGQPQHF.

This clonotype was observed at least ten times. The chain joins TRBV28 to TRBJ2-3, with a weak D call TRBD1 (5 bases). The V end lost 1 base, the J end lost 2 bases, and 19 bases lay between the germline ends. Per germline, CDR1 MDHEN and CDR2 SYDVKM. This CDR3 comprises 18 residues. The CDR3 DNA follows: TGTGCCAGCAGTTTATTTTTTAGCTTCGGACATCTCACAGATACGCAGTATTTT. Protein sequence: CASSLFFSFGHLTDTQYF.

This clonotype was counted many times. The V and J genes are TRBV7-3 and TRBJ2-2, with D possibly being TRBD1 or TRBD2 (5 bases each). This CDR3 comprises 17 residues. The germline gives CDR1 SGHTA, CDR2 FQGTGA. The germline V and J ends were trimmed by 0 bases and 1 base, with 12 bases remaining between them. The CDR3 region is CASSLTGEGRNTGELFF. The CDR3 nucleotides are TGTGCCAGCAGCTTAACGGGGGAAGGGCGGAACACCGGGGAGCTGTTTTTT.

This chain connects TRBV3-1 to TRBJ1-4; D unresolved. Trimming removed 2 bases at V and 1 base at J, with 14 bases between. Germline assignment: CDR1 LGHDT and CDR2 YNNKEL (reference sequence). The CDR3 extends over 17 amino acids. The CDR3 DNA is TGTGCCAGCAGCCAACGGAAGATGGCTGGAACTAATGAAAAACTGTTTTTT. Its translation is CASSQRKMAGTNEKLFF.

The sample holds many counts of this clonotype. The genes are TRBV24-1 and TRBJ1-5, with D perhaps matching TRBD1 (5 bases). V was pared by 2 bases and J by 5 bases, with 12 bases between. Germline CDR1 reads KGHDR; CDR2 reads SFDVKD. The CDR3 totals 15 residues. CDR3 amino acids: CATSDSRGGDQPQHF. For the CDR3, the DNA is TGTGCCACCAGTGATTCTCGGGGGGGGGATCAGCCCCAGCATTTT.

This clonotype was observed many times. In DNA, the CDR3 is TGTGCCATCAGAGTAGCGGGAGGGCCCTCCGGGCAGTACTTC. Its protein product is CAIRVAGGPSGQYF. This chain links TRBV10-3 with TRBJ2-7; 11 positions agree with TRBD2. V lost 6 bases, J lost 9 bases, and 10 bases stayed unmatched. The CDR3 runs 14 residues. From germline, CDR1 is ENHRY and CDR2 SYGVKD.

The chain has TRBV14 and TRBJ2-3; possible D gene TRBD2, 5 bases. The V end lost 3 bases, the J end lost 6 bases, and 13 bases lay between the germline ends. CDR1 is SGHDN and CDR2 is FVKESK in the germline V gene. This CDR3 has 14 residues. This chain's CDR3 is CASSHTTRLDTQYF. The CDR3 DNA reads TGTGCCAGCAGCCACACTACTAGGCTCGATACGCAGTATTTT.

The genes are TRBV6-6 and TRBJ1-1; maybe TRBD1 (5 bases). Per the germline V gene, CDR1 is MNHNY and CDR2 is SVGAGI (reference sequence). The ends were cut back, 7 bases at V and 6 bases at J, with 12 bases in the middle. The CDR3 consists of 12 residues. CDR3 nucleotide sequence: TGTGCCAGCACCCACGGGGGTTCTGAAGCTTTCTTT. Translated: CASTHGGSEAFF.

The sample holds many counts of this clonotype. This chain joins TRBV12-3 or TRBV12-4 and TRBJ1-2; the match to TRBD1 covers 9 bases. CDR3 length: 13 amino acids. Trimming cost V 5 bases and J 6 bases; bases outside gene matches: 4. The chain's CDR3 is CASSPRDRDGYTF. The CDR3 DNA sequence: TGTGCCAGCAGTCCCCGGGACAGGGATGGCTACACCTTC.

This clonotype showed up many times. This chain joins TRBV7-9 and TRBJ1-2; no definite D call. Germline loops: CDR1 SEHNR, CDR2 FQNEAQ (reference sequence). Trimming pared 5 bases from V and 8 bases from J, leaving 18 bases between. This CDR3 contains 14 residues. CDR3 DNA sequence: TGTGCCAGCAGCCCCCCCTGGAGGGTAGAGGGCTACACCTTC. This sequence encodes CASSPPWRVEGYTF.

This clonotype has only a few counts. V is TRBV2 and J is TRBJ1-1; possible D gene TRBD1, 6 bases. The CDR3 extends over 14 amino acids. Germline loops: CDR1 SNHLY, CDR2 FYNNEI. V dropped 9 bases and J dropped 10 bases, with 24 bases sitting between them. CDR3 DNA sequence: TGTGCCAGTCATGTAGTAGGGGGGGAGGTTGGAGCTTTCTTT. This translates into CASHVVGGEVGAFF.

This clonotype was seen at least ten times. V is TRBV7-6 and J is TRBJ2-3; a possible D gene is TRBD2 (5 bases). CDR1 and CDR2 from the germline V gene are SGHVS and FNYEAQ. Trimming removed 7 bases from V and 1 base from J, with 21 bases in between. This CDR3 is 17 amino acids long. In DNA, the CDR3 is TGTGCCAGCAACCTCGTGAGCGGTACAACTGGCACAGATACGCAGTATTTT. Its protein product is CASNLVSGTTGTDTQYF.

This clonotype was detected only a few times. This chain joins TRBV16 and TRBJ2-7; no firm D call. Trimming removed 1 base from V and 2 bases from J, with 9 bases in between. CDR3 size: 14 residues. Per the germline V gene, CDR1 is KGHSY and CDR2 is FQNENV. CDR3 region: CASSQFSAAYEQYF. The CDR3 nucleotides are TGTGCCAGCAGCCAATTCAGTGCCGCCTACGAGCAGTACTTC.